A single sample gave rise to the 29 T cell receptor beta chains below, sequenced in a study of neoadjuvant anti-PD-1 for oral cavity cancer. Time point meaning: after neoadjuvant nivolumab, at surgical resection. Assay used: immunoSEQ multiplex PCR; TCRdb lists only in-frame clones, some missing. In the table there are about 14,000 clones, over 65% of which are singletons. Sequencing used PBMCs, obtained after nivolumab (anti-PD-1) treatment. All receptors come from a person aged 40 to 85 with oral cavity squamous cell carcinoma.

This clone has a single count. This sequence joins TRBV7-6 and TRBJ2-2, with 8 bases lining up with TRBD2. V trimming: 3 bases; J trimming: 0 bases; junction bases outside the gene matches: 6. The CDR3 contains 17 residues. Germline-derived CDR1 and CDR2 are SGHVS and FNYEAQ. For the CDR3, the DNA is TGTGCCAGCAGCTTGGTAATTAGCGGGGCGAACACCGGGGAGCTGTTTTTT. It yields the protein CASSLVISGANTGELFF.

The rearrangement uses TRBV30 and TRBJ2-7; 7 bases align to TRBD2. The CDR3 length is 16 residues. From germline, CDR1 is GTSNPN and CDR2 SVGIG (reference sequence). The J segment lost 1 base and the V segment lost 3 bases, leaving 12 bases of the junction unmatched. CDR3 sequence (DNA): TGTGCCTGGAGAACTCCCGGGGGGAGGGGATCCTACGAGCAGTACTTC. As protein: CAWRTPGGRGSYEQYF. Using reference TRBV30 and TRBJ2-7 for the parts outside the CDR3, the full variable domain is SQTIHQWPATLVQPVGSPLSLECTVEGTSNPNLYWYRQAAGRGLQLLFYSVGIGQISSEVPQNLSASRPQDRQFILSSKKLLLSDSGFYLCAWRTPGGRGSYEQYFGPGTRLTVT.

This chain connects TRBV7-6 to TRBJ1-3; D is possibly TRBD1 (5 bases). The CDR3 loop spans 16 amino acids. With 5 bases removed from V and 4 bases from J, the gap between germline ends came to 18 bases. The germline gives CDR1 SGHVS, CDR2 FNYEAQ. In DNA form, the CDR3 reads TGTGCCAGCAGCAAATCCCCATTCGGGGGGGGAAACACCATATATTTT. Its protein product is CASSKSPFGGGNTIYF.

The chain joins TRBV30 to TRBJ1-2; a possible D gene is TRBD1 (6 bases). The CDR3 is 13 amino acids. Germline V gene data show CDR1 as GTSNPN and CDR2 as SVGIG (reference sequence). Trimming stripped 1 base from V and 8 bases from J, with 14 bases between. In DNA, the CDR3 is TGTGCCTGGAGTGGACAGGCGGGGAGCGGCTACACCTTC. Protein product: CAWSGQAGSGYTF.

The CDR3 region is CASSNSGSVHEQYF. As DNA, the CDR3 is TGCGCCAGCAGCAATAGCGGGAGCGTCCACGAGCAGTACTTC. The chain joins TRBV5-1 to TRBJ2-7; 9 bases map to TRBD2. This CDR3 has 14 residues. Germline V lookup: CDR1 SGHRS, CDR2 YFSETQ. V lost 4 bases to trimming and J lost 5 bases; unmatched junction nucleotides: 7. The full variable domain, completed using reference TRBV5-1 and TRBJ2-7, is KAGVTQTPRYLIKTRGQQVTLSCSPISGHRSVSWYQQTPGQGLQFLFEYFSETQRNKGNFPGRFSGRQFSNSRSEMNVSTLELGDSALYLCASSNSGSVHEQYFGPGTRLTVT.

V and J are TRBV5-6 and TRBJ2-1, with unresolved D. This CDR3 region has 12 residues. Germline V CDR1 and CDR2: SGHDT, YYEEEE. Trimming stripped 4 bases from V and 9 bases from J, with 11 bases between. CDR3 region: CASSPALGEQFF. DNA for the CDR3: TGTGCCAGCAGCCCAGCCTTGGGTGAGCAGTTCTTC.

The chain employs TRBV6-1 and TRBJ2-3, with 9 bases aligning to TRBD2. V shed 4 bases, J shed 8 bases, and the junction held 7 bases outside the gene matches. Germline loops: CDR1 MNHNS, CDR2 SASEGT. This CDR3 is 14 amino acids long. CDR3 protein: CASSAGTSLATQYF. CDR3 nucleotides: TGTGCCAGCAGTGCAGGGACTAGCTTAGCTACGCAGTATTTT.

This chain connects TRBV6-5 to TRBJ2-5; possible D gene TRBD1, 5 bases. Trimming took off 6 bases at V and 5 bases at J, with 13 bases between the two ends. The CDR3 runs 13 residues. In germline, CDR1 is MNHEY, CDR2 SVGAGI. CDR3 sequence (DNA): TGTGCCAGCAGGGGGCGAAAGTGGGAGACCCAGTACTTC. Translation: CASRGRKWETQYF.

This chain joins TRBV6-1 and TRBJ2-1; no reliable D call. V was shortened by 3 bases and J by 5 bases, with 14 bases between the two germline ends. The CDR3 runs to 15 residues. Germline CDR1 reads MNHNS; CDR2 reads SASEGT. CDR3 region: CASSEEQVINNEQFF. The CDR3 DNA is TGTGCCAGCAGTGAGGAGCAGGTAATTAACAATGAGCAGTTCTTC.

This rearrangement joins TRBV7-8 to TRBJ2-1, with D unclear. The germline gives CDR1 SGHVS, CDR2 FQNEAQ. This CDR3 comprises 12 residues. Trimming pared 0 bases from V and 8 bases from J, leaving 5 bases between. This chain's CDR3 is CASSLARHEQFF. CDR3 in DNA: TGTGCCAGCAGCTTAGCTCGCCATGAGCAGTTCTTC.

The V gene is TRBV6-1, the J gene TRBJ1-3, with unresolved D. V dropped 2 bases and J dropped 9 bases, with 8 bases sitting between them. Germline CDR1 reads MNHNS; CDR2 reads SASEGT. CDR3 length: 12 residues. The chain's CDR3 is CASSERVATIYF. CDR3 in DNA: TGTGCCAGCAGTGAAAGGGTGGCCACCATATATTTT.

V is TRBV7-8 and J is TRBJ2-5; 11 bases align to TRBD2. Germline V gene sequence: CDR1 SGHVS, CDR2 FQNEAQ. The length of the CDR3 is 17 residues. The junction had 6 bases not matched to a gene; V was cut back by 2 bases and J by 1 base. In DNA form, the CDR3 reads TGTGCCAGCAGCTTAATGGGACTAGCGGTATCCCAAGAGACCCAGTACTTC. Protein product: CASSLMGLAVSQETQYF.

The rearrangement joins TRBV18 to TRBJ1-4; a weak D match, TRBD1 (5 bases). This CDR3 spans 13 amino acids. Germline lookup yields CDR1 KGHSH and CDR2 LQKENI. The V gene lost 4 bases and the J gene lost 6 bases, with 9 bases spanning the gap. The DNA for the CDR3 is TGTGCCAGCTCACGCAGGGACGATGAAAAACTGTTTTTT. Translation: CASSRRDDEKLFF.

Only a few counts were recorded for this clone. The rearrangement uses TRBV28 and TRBJ2-2; D is uncertain. Deletions cut 8 bases from V and 7 bases from J, with 14 bases between. CDR1 is MDHEN and CDR2 is SYDVKM in the germline V gene. The CDR3 is made up of 13 amino acids. In nucleotides, the CDR3 is TGTGCCAGCGCACCACCGTTAGGCGGGGAGCTGTTTTTT. It yields the protein CASAPPLGGELFF.

The chain carries TRBV11-2 and TRBJ1-3; maybe TRBD1 (5 bases). The V end was cut by 0 bases, the J end by 7 bases, with 10 bases between. This CDR3 has 14 amino acids. Germline CDR1 and CDR2: SGHAT and FQNNGV. The CDR3 DNA follows: TGTGCCAGCAGCTTAGATAAAGGGACTAACACCATATATTTT. It yields the protein CASSLDKGTNTIYF. The full variable domain, its missing parts supplied by reference TRBV11-2 and TRBJ1-3, is EAGVAQSPRYKIIEKRQSVAFWCNPISGHATLYWYQQILGQGPKLLIQFQNNGVVDDSQLPKDRFSAERLKGVDSTLKIQPAKLEDSAVYLCASSLDKGTNTIYFGEGSWLTVV.

This clone has a handful of counts. The rearrangement links TRBV10-3 to TRBJ2-7; weak D call: TRBD2 (6 bases). V was shortened by 4 bases and J by 1 base, with 14 bases between the two germline ends. CDR1 is ENHRY, CDR2 SYGVKD, per germline. The CDR3 has 15 residues. Here the CDR3 reads CAISVGTLGSYEQYF. The DNA for the CDR3 is TGTGCCATCAGTGTTGGGACTTTAGGATCCTACGAGCAGTACTTC.

This clone showed up just once. The V gene is TRBV28, the J gene TRBJ2-3; D could derive from TRBD1 or TRBD2 (5 bases each). This CDR3 region has 13 residues. The germline gives CDR1 MDHEN, CDR2 SYDVKM. With 6 bases removed from V and 0 bases from J, the gap between germline ends came to 7 bases. CDR3: CASSGDSTDTQYF. Here the CDR3 DNA reads TGTGCCAGCAGCGGGGACAGCACAGATACGCAGTATTTT.

This chain links TRBV19 with TRBJ1-2; 8 nucleotides align to TRBD1. V gave up 8 bases and J gave up 3 bases; unmatched junction bases: 8. CDR3 length: 14 residues. Germline V gene lookup returns CDR1 LNHDA and CDR2 SQIVND (reference sequence). The CDR3 is CASFETGAYYGYTF. The CDR3 nucleotides read TGTGCCAGTTTCGAGACAGGGGCGTACTATGGCTACACCTTC.

This chain links TRBV11-2 with TRBJ2-5; a possible D gene is TRBD2 (6 bases). The CDR3 has 15 amino acids. From germline, CDR1 is SGHAT and CDR2 FQNNGV. V gave up 5 bases and J gave up 9 bases, with 22 bases separating them. The CDR3 DNA reads TGTGCCAGCAGCCTCCGTGATGGGGCGCCGGGGGCCCAGTACTTC. This sequence encodes CASSLRDGAPGAQYF.

This clone was seen once. This chain uses TRBV28 with TRBJ2-1; 8 bases are shared with TRBD2. The CDR3 runs 15 residues. Germline CDR1 MDHEN, CDR2 SYDVKM. Losses at the gene ends were 5 bases for V and 3 bases for J; bases not matched to a gene: 6. The CDR3, as DNA: TGTGCCAGCAGTGTGAGCGGGGGCTACTACAATGAGCAGTTCTTC. It yields the protein CASSVSGGYYNEQFF.

The chain has TRBV30 and TRBJ1-1; a possible D gene is TRBD1 (6 bases). Germline V gene lookup returns CDR1 GTSNPN and CDR2 SVGIG (reference sequence). The CDR3 extends over 13 amino acids. V was shortened by 0 bases and J by 4 bases, with 9 bases between the two germline ends. CDR3 nucleotides: TGTGCCTGGAGTGTATTAGGGGGCACTGAAGCTTTCTTT. It encodes CAWSVLGGTEAFF.

Only a few counts were recorded for this clone. V is TRBV4-1 and J is TRBJ2-1, with no clear D. V was shortened by 4 bases and J by 0 bases, with 13 bases between the two germline ends. Germline CDR1 and CDR2: MGHRA and YSYEKL. This CDR3 contains 16 residues. The CDR3 region is CASSRSRIDSYNEQFF. CDR3 coding DNA: TGCGCCAGCAGCCGGAGTAGGATAGACTCCTACAATGAGCAGTTCTTC.

V gene TRBV30 combines with J gene TRBJ1-3; D remains unclear. The CDR3 spans 16 residues. Germline V CDR1 and CDR2: GTSNPN, SVGIG (reference sequence). The V gene lost 4 bases and the J gene lost 0 bases, with 16 bases spanning the gap. DNA of the CDR3: TGTGCCTGGACTTCCTCGGAAACCTACTCTGGAAACACCATATATTTT. As protein: CAWTSSETYSGNTIYF.

This clone has more than one count but fewer than ten. This chain connects TRBV5-1 to TRBJ1-2; tentative D call: TRBD1 (5 bases). The CDR3 totals 12 residues. V shed 7 bases and J shed 3 bases, with 10 bases lying between them. CDR1 and CDR2 from the germline V gene are SGHRS and YFSETQ. The CDR3, as DNA: TGCGCCAGCGGGGGGAACGACTATGGCTACACCTTC. Its translation: CASGGNDYGYTF. The full variable domain, with the rest looked up from reference TRBV5-1 and TRBJ1-2, is KAGVTQTPRYLIKTRGQQVTLSCSPISGHRSVSWYQQTPGQGLQFLFEYFSETQRNKGNFPGRFSGRQFSNSRSEMNVSTLELGDSALYLCASGGNDYGYTFGSGTRLTVV.

This chain joins TRBV10-2 and TRBJ1-4, with D maybe TRBD1 (6 bases). The CDR3 is 14 residues long. Germline V gene data show CDR1 as WSHSY and CDR2 as SAAADI. Deletions cut 8 bases from V and 4 bases from J, with 14 bases between. Written as DNA, the CDR3 is TGCGCCAGCTTGGATACAGGGCGTAATGAAAAACTGTTTTTT. This translates into CASLDTGRNEKLFF.

This clone was seen more than once but under ten times. CDR3 loop: CASSPGSYGYTF. In DNA, the CDR3 is TGTGCCAGCAGCCCCGGGTCTTATGGCTACACCTTC. V usage is TRBV9 and J usage is TRBJ1-2; D is undetermined. CDR1 SGDLS and CDR2 YYNGEE come from the germline V gene. The CDR3 loop spans 12 amino acids. The V and J ends lost 4 bases and 5 bases respectively, with 9 bases between them.

The chain recombines TRBV5-1 with TRBJ2-3; tentative D call: TRBD2 (7 bases). In germline, CDR1 is SGHRS, CDR2 YFSETQ. The CDR3 runs 15 residues. V lost 4 bases, J lost 2 bases, and 14 bases lay in between. CDR3 nucleotides: TGCGCCAGCAGCAGCGGGACATCAAACACAGATACGCAGTATTTT. As protein: CASSSGTSNTDTQYF.

This clone was observed a handful of times. The chain links TRBV2 to TRBJ1-1, with 7 bases aligning to TRBD1. V shed 7 bases and J 0 bases; nucleotides not matched to a gene: 11. CDR3 length equals 16 residues. Germline V CDR1 and CDR2: SNHLY, FYNNEI. The CDR3, as DNA: TGTGCCAGCATAATGGAACAGGGGCTCATGAACACTGAAGCTTTCTTT. It translates to CASIMEQGLMNTEAFF. Combining the CDR3 with reference TRBV2 and TRBJ1-1 gives the whole variable domain EPEVTQTPSHQVTQMGQEVILRCVPISNHLYFYWYRQILGQKVEFLVSFYNNEISEKSEIFDDQFSVERPDGSNFTLKIRSTKLEDSAMYFCASIMEQGLMNTEAFFGQGTRLTVV.

This clone was observed a single time. An end of the junction does not agree with germline; a read error may underlie this. This same CDR3 is encoded by further DNA sequences in the sample. The rearrangement links TRBV6-5 to TRBJ2-2; D is possibly TRBD2 (5 bases). Germline CDR1 reads MNHEY; CDR2 reads SVGAGI. This CDR3 has 14 residues. The CDR3 reads CASRIDRYTGELFF. In DNA form, the CDR3 reads TGTGCCAGCAGAATCGACCGATACACCGGGGAGCTATTTTTT.